A selection of T cell receptor beta chains follows, all from one sample in a study of shared clonotypes between healthy human individuals. This table comes from immunoSEQ multiplex PCR, and its TCRdb copy is limited to in-frame clones, with some not included. The data show 1 million to 1.2 million clones, roughly 80% seen once. The sample consisted of memory CD4+ T cells from PBMCs. The receptor source for this set is a man younger than 30 in good health. Some clones in this sample may be carry-over from other donors' samples. Both conserved end residues are part of each CDR3. Fields, in order: V gene, D gene, clone size, J gene, CDR3 protein, CDR3 DNA. A D gene is named only where the DNA matches it firmly. Only some rows state a clone size, as once, few, many or a class for expanded clones.

>TRBV6-1|-|-|TRBJ2-7
CASSDVGGAVSEQYF
TGTGCCAGCAGTGATGTGGGGGGGGCGGTTAGCGAGCAGTACTTC
>TRBV9|-|few|TRBJ1-1
CASSGTGMGSTEAFF
TGTGCCAGCAGCGGTACAGGGATGGGGAGCACTGAAGCTTTCTTT
>TRBV7-3|-|-|TRBJ1-5
CASSLTNQPQHF
TGTGCCAGCAGCTTGACAAATCAGCCCCAGCATTTT
>TRBV27|TRBD1|-|TRBJ2-2
CASSLRGLGTGELFF
TGTGCCAGCAGTTTAAGGGGGCTAGGCACCGGGGAGCTGTTTTTT
>TRBV6-1|-|-|TRBJ2-6
CASSAVYSGANVLTF
TGTGCCAGCAGTGCTGTCTACTCTGGGGCCAACGTCCTGACTTTC
>TRBV5-1|-|-|TRBJ2-2
CASSLPLGQGTGELFF
TGCGCCAGCAGCCTACCTTTGGGCCAGGGGACCGGGGAGCTGTTTTTT
>TRBV19|TRBD1|few|TRBJ1-1
CASSTGQGGEAFF
TGTGCCAGTAGTACGGGACAGGGTGGTGAAGCTTTCTTT
>TRBV5-1|-|-|TRBJ2-7
CASGTHKSSYEQYF
TGCGCCAGCGGGACCCACAAGTCCTCCTACGAGCAGTACTTC
>TRBV15|-|-|TRBJ2-7
CATSRDGPYEQYF
TGTGCCACCAGCAGAGATGGCCCCTACGAGCAGTACTTC
>TRBV28|-|once|TRBJ1-1
CASSSTGLNTEAFF
TGTGCCAGCAGTTCCACGGGCTTGAACACTGAAGCTTTCTTT
>TRBV18|TRBD2|-|TRBJ2-3
CASSPGGTDTQYF
TGTGCCAGCTCACCGGGGGGGACAGATACGCAGTATTTT
>TRBV19|TRBD2|-|TRBJ2-7
CASSSGSSYEQYF
TGTGCCAGTTCAAGCGGGAGCTCCTACGAGCAGTACTTC
>TRBV10-2|TRBD1|-|TRBJ1-6
CASRGEDRPLHF
TGCGCCAGCAGGGGAGAGGACAGGCCCCTCCACTTT
>TRBV19|TRBD1|-|TRBJ1-2
CASSTQMTGYGYTF
TGTGCCAGTAGTACCCAAATGACAGGGTATGGCTACACCTTC
>TRBV19|-|-|TRBJ2-7
CASSISGGKDGPITYEQYF
TGTGCCAGTAGTATAAGCGGAGGGAAGGACGGTCCGATTACCTACGAGCAGTACTTC
>TRBV6-5|-|-|TRBJ1-1
CASSYPGSPNTEAFF
TGTGCCAGCAGTTACCCAGGGTCCCCGAACACTGAAGCTTTCTTT
>TRBV10-3|-|-|TRBJ2-7
CAISESGSYEQYF
TGTGCCATCAGTGAGTCAGGGAGCTACGAGCAGTACTTC
>TRBV7-7|-|-|TRBJ2-7
CASSPRLGVSYEQYF
TGTGCCAGCAGCCCACGTCTCGGGGTCTCCTACGAGCAGTACTTC
>TRBV28|-|once|TRBJ1-4
CASSFAVGATNEKLFF
TGTGCCAGCAGTTTTGCGGTCGGCGCAACTAATGAAAAACTGTTTTTT
>TRBV28|-|-|TRBJ2-7
CASSLWTGGTYEQYF
TGTGCCAGCAGTTTATGGACAGGAGGAACCTACGAGCAGTACTTC
>TRBV7-3|-|-|TRBJ2-5
CASSWAGEGQETQYF
TGTGCCAGCAGCTGGGCAGGGGAGGGCCAAGAGACCCAGTACTTC
>TRBV25-1|-|-|TRBJ2-5
CASSGRNLWETQYF
TGTGCCAGCAGTGGACGGAATTTGTGGGAGACCCAGTACTTC
>TRBV4-1|-|-|TRBJ2-4
CASSQDRVAKNIQYF
TGCGCCAGCAGCCAAGATCGGGTAGCCAAAAACATTCAGTACTTC
>TRBV5-1|TRBD2|few|TRBJ2-5
CASSLAGGREETQYF
TGCGCCAGCAGCCTGGCCGGCGGGAGAGAGGAGACCCAGTACTTC
>TRBV19|-|-|TRBJ2-1
CASSGSGGFNEQFF
TGTGCCAGTAGTGGTAGCGGCGGTTTCAATGAGCAGTTCTTC
>TRBV19|TRBD2|-|TRBJ2-2
CASSRTSGRAGELFF
TGTGCCAGTAGTAGAACTAGCGGGAGGGCCGGGGAGCTGTTTTTT
>TRBV4-3|TRBD2|-|TRBJ2-5
CASSQDFWRGTETQYF
TGCGCCAGCAGCCAAGATTTTTGGCGGGGGACAGAGACCCAGTACTTC
>TRBV27|-|few|TRBJ2-1
CASSLGYPYNEQFF
TGTGCCAGCAGTTTAGGGTACCCCTACAATGAGCAGTTCTTC
>TRBV28|-|-|TRBJ2-4
CASSLRGRGNIQYF
TGTGCCAGCAGTCTAAGGGGACGGGGAAACATTCAGTACTTC
>TRBV28|-|-|TRBJ2-7
CASTRGGQATYEQYF
TGTGCCAGCACGCGGGGGGGACAGGCGACCTACGAGCAGTACTTC
>TRBV15|-|-|TRBJ2-1
CATSRAGYSYNEQFF
TGTGCCACCAGCAGAGCAGGGTATTCCTACAATGAGCAGTTCTTC
>TRBV18|-|-|TRBJ2-1
CASSPFWDNEQFF
TGTGCCAGCTCACCGTTTTGGGACAATGAGCAGTTCTTC
>TRBV4-1|TRBD2|few|TRBJ2-7
CASSQEEWEGSGPYEQYF
TGCGCCAGCAGCCAAGAAGAATGGGAGGGTAGCGGACCCTACGAGCAGTACTTC
>TRBV5-1|-|-|TRBJ2-1
CASRESLGGEQFF
TGCGCCAGCAGGGAATCACTCGGAGGTGAGCAGTTCTTC
>TRBV5-1|TRBD1|-|TRBJ1-1
CASSLGLVDRAF
TGCGCCAGCAGCTTGGGTCTCGTGGACAGGGCGTTT
>TRBV30|TRBD1|many|TRBJ2-6
CAGGQGSSGANVLTF
TGTGCCGGGGGACAGGGAAGCTCCGGGGCCAACGTCCTGACTTTC
>TRBV11-3|-|-|TRBJ2-3
CASSRLTGQRGTDTQYF
TGTGCCAGCAGCCGCCTGACAGGCCAACGGGGGACAGATACGCAGTATTTT
>TRBV5-4|-|once|TRBJ1-1
CASSLGVGNTEAFF
TGTGCCAGCAGCTTAGGTGTAGGGAACACTGAAGCTTTCTTT
>TRBV6-1|TRBD2|-|TRBJ2-7
CASSELTSGYSSYEQYF
TGTGCCAGCAGTGAACTGACTAGCGGCTATAGCTCCTACGAGCAGTACTTC
>TRBV25-1|-|-|TRBJ2-7
CASSEGGTYEQYF
TGTGCCAGCAGTGAAGGGGGGACCTACGAGCAGTACTTC
>TRBV2|-|-|TRBJ2-3
CASNFGRNADTQYF
TGTGCCAGCAACTTTGGGCGAAATGCAGATACGCAGTATTTT
>TRBV7-6|TRBD2|-|TRBJ2-7
CASSLVGGSRPSGRSYEQYF
TGTGCCAGCAGCTTAGTAGGGGGGTCCCGGCCTAGCGGGAGATCCTACGAGCAGTACTTC
>TRBV5-4|TRBD1|-|TRBJ1-1
CASSFGQGPFSNTEAFF
TGTGCCAGCAGCTTCGGACAGGGCCCTTTTTCGAACACTGAAGCTTTCTTT
>TRBV6-5|-|many|TRBJ2-5
CASSYVGLGETQYF
TGTGCCAGCAGTTACGTCGGGCTGGGAGAGACCCAGTACTTC
>TRBV30|-|many|TRBJ1-4
CAWSYRLGEKLFF
TGTGCCTGGAGTTACCGGCTGGGGGAAAAACTGTTTTTT
>TRBV11-2|-|-|TRBJ1-2
CASSLDLRRYGYTF
TGTGCCAGCAGCTTAGATCTGAGGAGATACGGCTACACCTTC
>TRBV4-1|-|-|TRBJ1-4
CASSQGVGDEKLFF
TGCGCCAGCAGCCAAGGGGTCGGCGATGAAAAACTGTTTTTT
>TRBV18|TRBD2|-|TRBJ2-1
CASSPDTSDYNEQFF
TGTGCCAGCTCACCGGACACTAGCGACTACAATGAGCAGTTCTTC